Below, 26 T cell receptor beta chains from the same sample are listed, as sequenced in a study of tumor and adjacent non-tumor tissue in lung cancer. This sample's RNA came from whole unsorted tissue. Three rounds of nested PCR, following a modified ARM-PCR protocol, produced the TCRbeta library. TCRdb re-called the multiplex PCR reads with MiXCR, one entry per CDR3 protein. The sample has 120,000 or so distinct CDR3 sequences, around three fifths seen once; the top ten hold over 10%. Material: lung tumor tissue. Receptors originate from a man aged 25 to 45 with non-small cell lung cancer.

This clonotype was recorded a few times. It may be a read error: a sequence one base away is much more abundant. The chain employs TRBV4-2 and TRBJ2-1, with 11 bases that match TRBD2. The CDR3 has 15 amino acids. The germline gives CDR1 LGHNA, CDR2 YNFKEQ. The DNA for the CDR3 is TGTGCCAGCACCCAAGGGACTAGCGGTTACAATGAGCAGTTCTTC. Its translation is CASTQGTSGYNEQFF.

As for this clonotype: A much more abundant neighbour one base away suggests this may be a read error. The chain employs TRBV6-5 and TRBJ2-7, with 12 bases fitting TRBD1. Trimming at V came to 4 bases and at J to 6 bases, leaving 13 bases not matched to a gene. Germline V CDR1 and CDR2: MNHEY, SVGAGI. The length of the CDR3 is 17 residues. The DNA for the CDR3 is TGTGCCAGCAGTTTGAAACCTCCGGGACAGGGGGCCCGCGAGCAGTACTTC. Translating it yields CASSLKPPGQGAREQYF.

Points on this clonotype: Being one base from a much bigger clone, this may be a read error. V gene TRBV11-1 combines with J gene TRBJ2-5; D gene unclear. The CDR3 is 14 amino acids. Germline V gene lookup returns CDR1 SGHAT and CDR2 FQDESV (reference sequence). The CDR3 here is CASSSDLKQEAQYF. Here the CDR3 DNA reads TGTGCCAGCAGCTCCGACTTAAAACAAGAGGCCCAGTACTTC.

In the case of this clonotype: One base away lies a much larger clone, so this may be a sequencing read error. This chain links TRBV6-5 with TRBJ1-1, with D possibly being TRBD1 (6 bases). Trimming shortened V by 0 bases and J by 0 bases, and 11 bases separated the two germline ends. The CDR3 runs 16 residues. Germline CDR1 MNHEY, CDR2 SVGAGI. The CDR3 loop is CASSYSGTLMNTEAFF. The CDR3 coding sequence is TGTGCCAGCAGTTACTCGGGGACACTGATGAACACTGAAGCTTTCTTT.

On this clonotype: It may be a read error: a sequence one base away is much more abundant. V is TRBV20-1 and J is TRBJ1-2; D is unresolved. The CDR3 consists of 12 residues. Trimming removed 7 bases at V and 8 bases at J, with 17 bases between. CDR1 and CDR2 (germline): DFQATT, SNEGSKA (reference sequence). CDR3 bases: TGCAGTGGTAGGGTCCCGCCCTGGGGCTACACCTTC. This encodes CSGRVPPWGYTF.

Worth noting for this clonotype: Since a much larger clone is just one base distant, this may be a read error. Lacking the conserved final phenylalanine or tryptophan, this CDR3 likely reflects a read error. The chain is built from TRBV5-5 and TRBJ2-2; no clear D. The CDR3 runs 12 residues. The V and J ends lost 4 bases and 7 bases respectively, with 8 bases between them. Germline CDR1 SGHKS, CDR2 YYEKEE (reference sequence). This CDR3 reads CASSKSVGELFS. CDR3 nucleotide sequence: TGTGCCAGCAGCAAATCGGTCGGGGAGCTGTTTTCT.

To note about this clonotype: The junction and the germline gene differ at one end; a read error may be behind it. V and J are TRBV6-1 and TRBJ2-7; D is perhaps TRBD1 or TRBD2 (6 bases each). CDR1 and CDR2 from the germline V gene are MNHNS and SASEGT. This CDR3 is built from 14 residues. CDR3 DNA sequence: TGTGTCAGCAGTGAAGGGGGGACAAACTACGAGCAGTACTTC. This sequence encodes CVSSEGGTNYEQYF.

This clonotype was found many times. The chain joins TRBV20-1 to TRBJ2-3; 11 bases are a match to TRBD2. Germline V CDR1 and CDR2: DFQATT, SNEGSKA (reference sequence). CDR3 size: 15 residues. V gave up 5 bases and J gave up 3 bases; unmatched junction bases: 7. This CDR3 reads CSAPTSGGRTDTQYF. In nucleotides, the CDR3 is TGCAGTGCTCCTACTAGCGGGGGTCGGACAGATACGCAGTATTTT.

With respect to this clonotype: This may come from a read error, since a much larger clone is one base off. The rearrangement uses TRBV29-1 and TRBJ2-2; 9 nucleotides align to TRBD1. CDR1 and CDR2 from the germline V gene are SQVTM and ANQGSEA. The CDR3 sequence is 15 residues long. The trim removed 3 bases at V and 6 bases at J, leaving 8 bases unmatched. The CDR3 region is CSVDTGQGFAGELFF. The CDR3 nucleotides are TGCAGCGTTGACACGGGACAGGGATTTGCCGGGGAGCTGTTTTTT.

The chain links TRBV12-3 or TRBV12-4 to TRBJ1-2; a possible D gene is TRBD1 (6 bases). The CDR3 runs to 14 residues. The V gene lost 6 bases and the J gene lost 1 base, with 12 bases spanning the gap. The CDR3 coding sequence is TGTGCCAGCAGAGAAGGGGGTATTAACTATGGCTACACCTTC. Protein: CASREGGINYGYTF.

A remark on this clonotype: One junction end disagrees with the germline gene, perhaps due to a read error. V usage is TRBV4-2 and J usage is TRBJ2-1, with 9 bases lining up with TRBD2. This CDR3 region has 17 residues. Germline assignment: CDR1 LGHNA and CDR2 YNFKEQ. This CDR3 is CASSQTLLAGAYNEQFF. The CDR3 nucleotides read TGCGCCAGCAGCCAAACCCTCTTAGCGGGAGCCTACAATGAGCAGTTCTTC.

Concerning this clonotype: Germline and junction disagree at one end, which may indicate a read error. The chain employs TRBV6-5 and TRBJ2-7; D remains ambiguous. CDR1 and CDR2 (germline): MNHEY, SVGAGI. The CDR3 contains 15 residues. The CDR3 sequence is CASSCDSRGTYEQYF. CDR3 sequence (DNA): TGTGCAAGCAGTTGCGATTCCAGAGGAACCTACGAACAGTACTTC.

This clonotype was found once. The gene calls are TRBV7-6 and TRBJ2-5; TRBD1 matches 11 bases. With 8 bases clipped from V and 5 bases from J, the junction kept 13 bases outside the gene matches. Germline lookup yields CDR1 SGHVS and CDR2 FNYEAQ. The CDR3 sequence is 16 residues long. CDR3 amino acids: CASSREGQGVWETQYF. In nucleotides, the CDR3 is TGTGCCAGCTCCCGAGAGGGACAGGGGGTATGGGAGACCCAGTACTTC.

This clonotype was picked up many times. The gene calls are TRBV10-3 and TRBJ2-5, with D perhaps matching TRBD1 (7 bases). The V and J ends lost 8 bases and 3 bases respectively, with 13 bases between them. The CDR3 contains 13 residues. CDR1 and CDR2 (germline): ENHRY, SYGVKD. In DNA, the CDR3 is TGTGCCATCGCTGACAGGGAGGAAGAGACCCAGTACTTC. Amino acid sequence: CAIADREEETQYF.

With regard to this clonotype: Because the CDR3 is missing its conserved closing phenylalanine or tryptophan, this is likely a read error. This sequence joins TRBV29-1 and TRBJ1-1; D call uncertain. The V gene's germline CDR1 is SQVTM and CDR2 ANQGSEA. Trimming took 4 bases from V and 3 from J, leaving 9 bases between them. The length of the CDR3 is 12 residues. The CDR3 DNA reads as TGCAGCGTTGGGAGGATGGACACTGAAGCTTTCATT. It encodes CSVGRMDTEAFI.

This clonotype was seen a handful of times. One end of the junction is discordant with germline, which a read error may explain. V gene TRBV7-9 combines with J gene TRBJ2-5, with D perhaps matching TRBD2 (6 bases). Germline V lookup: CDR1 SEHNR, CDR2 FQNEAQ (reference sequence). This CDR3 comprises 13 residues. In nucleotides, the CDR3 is TGTGCCAGCAGCCCGACTAGTCAGGAGACCCAATACTTC. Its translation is CASSPTSQETQYF.

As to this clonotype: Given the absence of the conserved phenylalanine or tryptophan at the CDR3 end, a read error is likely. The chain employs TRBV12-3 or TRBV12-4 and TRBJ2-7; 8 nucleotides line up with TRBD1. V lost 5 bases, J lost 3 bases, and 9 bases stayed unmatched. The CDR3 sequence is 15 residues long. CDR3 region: CASSLTGDTHYEQYI. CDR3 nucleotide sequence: TGTGCCAGCAGTCTGACAGGGGATACTCACTACGAGCAGTACATC.

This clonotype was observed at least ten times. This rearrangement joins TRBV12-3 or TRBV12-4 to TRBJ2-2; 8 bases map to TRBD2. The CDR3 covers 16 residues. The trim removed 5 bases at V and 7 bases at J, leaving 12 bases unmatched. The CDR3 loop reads CASSPDRTSRYGELFF. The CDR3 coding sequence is TGTGCCAGCAGTCCAGACAGGACTAGCCGATACGGGGAGCTGTTTTTT.

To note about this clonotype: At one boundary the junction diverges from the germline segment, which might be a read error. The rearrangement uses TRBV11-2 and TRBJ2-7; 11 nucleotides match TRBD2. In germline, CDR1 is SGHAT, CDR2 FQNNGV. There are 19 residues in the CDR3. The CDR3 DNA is TGTGCCAGCAGCTTAGAACTAGCGGGAGTCAGACAGTCAGGCTACGAGCAATACTTC. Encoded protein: CASSLELAGVRQSGYEQYF. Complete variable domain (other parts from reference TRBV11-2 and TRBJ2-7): EAGVAQSPRYKIIEKRQSVAFWCNPISGHATLYWYQQILGQGPKLLIQFQNNGVVDDSQLPKDRFSAERLKGVDSTLKIQPAKLEDSAVYLCASSLELAGVRQSGYEQYFGPGTRLTVT.

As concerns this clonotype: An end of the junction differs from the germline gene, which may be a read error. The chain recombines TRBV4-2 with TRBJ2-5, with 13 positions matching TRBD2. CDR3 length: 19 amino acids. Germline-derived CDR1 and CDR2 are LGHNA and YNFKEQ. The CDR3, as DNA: TGTGTCAGCAGCCAAGATCAAGCGACTAGCGGGGGGCATCAAGAGACCCAGTACTTC. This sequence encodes CVSSQDQATSGGHQETQYF.

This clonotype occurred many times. This CDR3 reads CSVGVGGAGELFF. The CDR3 region has the DNA TGCAGCGTTGGGGTTGGGGGGGCCGGGGAGCTGTTTTTT. The chain joins TRBV29-1 to TRBJ2-2, with TRBD2 matching 7 bases. CDR3 length equals 13 residues. CDR1 and CDR2 from the germline V gene are SQVTM and ANQGSEA. With 4 bases clipped from V and 6 bases from J, the junction kept 5 bases outside the gene matches.

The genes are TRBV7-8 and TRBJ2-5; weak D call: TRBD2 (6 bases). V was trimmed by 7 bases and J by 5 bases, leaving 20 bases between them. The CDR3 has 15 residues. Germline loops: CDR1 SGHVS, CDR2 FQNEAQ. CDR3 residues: CASNLRGGIWETQYF. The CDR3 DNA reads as TGTGCCAGCAACTTGAGGGGCGGGATCTGGGAGACCCAGTACTTC. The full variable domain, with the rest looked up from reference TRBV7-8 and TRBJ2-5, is GAGVSQSPRYKVAKRGQDVALRCDPISGHVSLFWYQQALGQGPEFLTYFQNEAQLDKSGLPSDRFFAERPEGSVSTLKIQRTQQEDSAVYLCASNLRGGIWETQYFGPGTRLLVL.

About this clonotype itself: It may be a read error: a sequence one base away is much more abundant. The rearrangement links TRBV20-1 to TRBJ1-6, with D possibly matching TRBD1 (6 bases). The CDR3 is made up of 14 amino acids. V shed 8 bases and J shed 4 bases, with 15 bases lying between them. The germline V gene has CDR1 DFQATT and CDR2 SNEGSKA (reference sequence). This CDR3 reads CSTKPGQYNSPLHF. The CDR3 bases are TGCAGTACTAAACCCGGACAGTATAATTCACCCCTCCACTTT.

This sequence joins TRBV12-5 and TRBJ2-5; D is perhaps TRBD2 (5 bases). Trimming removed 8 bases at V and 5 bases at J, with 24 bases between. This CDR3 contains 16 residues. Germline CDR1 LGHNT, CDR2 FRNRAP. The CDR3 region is CASSPAGISVSETQYF. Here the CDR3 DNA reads TGTGCTAGTTCCCCTGCTGGGATTAGCGTTTCTGAGACCCAGTACTTC.

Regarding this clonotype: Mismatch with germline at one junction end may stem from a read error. This CDR3 reads CASGLASSYNKQFF. CDR3 nucleotide sequence: TGTGCCAGCGGCTTAGCGAGCTCCTACAATAAGCAGTTCTTC. The chain couples TRBV7-2 to TRBJ2-1; TRBD2 might be the D (5 bases). The CDR3 runs to 14 residues. Germline loops: CDR1 SGHTA, CDR2 FQGNSA.

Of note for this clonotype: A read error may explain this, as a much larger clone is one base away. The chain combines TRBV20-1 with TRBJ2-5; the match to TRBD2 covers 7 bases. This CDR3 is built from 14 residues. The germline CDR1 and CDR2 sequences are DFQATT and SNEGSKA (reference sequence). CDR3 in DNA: TGCAGTGTTAGAGTTAGCGGGTCTCAAGAGACCCAGTACTTC. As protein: CSVRVSGSQETQYF.